This T cell receptor (beta chain) comes out of a study of monozygotic twins with cystic fibrosis. Study summary: Library input was three micrograms of fragmented DNA, with approximately 15 PCR cycles. Study findings and constraints: Low clonality (median approximately 0.0095) suggested a mostly naive repertoire. Monozygotic CF twin pairs shared significantly more nucleotide-identical clonotypes than unrelated CF individuals did.

Remarks on this clone: Antigen unknown.

Germline V gene lookup returns CDR1 SGHTA and CDR2 FQGNSA. The CDR3 extends over 15 amino acids. Trimming stripped 3 bases from V and 4 bases from J, with 10 bases between. Assay used: immunoSEQ multiplex PCR; TCRdb lists only in-frame clones, some missing. Counted here are about 32,000 clones, under 95% occurring once; the ten biggest clones make up approximately 1%. The material sequenced was blood. This clonotype originated in a girl aged 2-10 years with cystic fibrosis. This chain links TRBV7-2 with TRBJ1-6, with D tentatively TRBD1 (6 bases). The CDR3 sequence is CASSLGRGYNSPLHF. The CDR3 DNA follows: TGTGCCAGCAGCTTGGGCAGGGGATATAATTCACCCCTCCACTTT.